The 23 T cell receptor beta chains in this list originate from one sample, sequenced in a study of PD-1 blockade in classical Hodgkin lymphoma. Profiled with immunoSEQ multiplex PCR; TCRdb holds only in-frame clones, not every one. The sample contains some 96,000 clones, roughly 89% of which appear only once. Following autologous stem cell transplantation, relapse occurred in every patient, and exposure to brentuximab vedotin varied. Specimen: peripheral blood mononuclear cells (PBMCs), collected at baseline. Receptors were obtained from a human donor with classical Hodgkin lymphoma.

V gene TRBV5-1 combines with J gene TRBJ2-7; D is perhaps TRBD1 (6 bases). Trimming took 3 bases from V and 6 from J, leaving 10 bases between them. Looked up from germline, CDR1 is SGHRS and CDR2 is YFSETQ. This CDR3 comprises 12 residues. The CDR3: CASSSTGPEQYF. In nucleotides, the CDR3 is TGCGCCAGCAGCTCCACAGGGCCCGAGCAGTACTTC. The whole variable domain, remainder taken from reference TRBV5-1 and TRBJ2-7, is KAGVTQTPRYLIKTRGQQVTLSCSPISGHRSVSWYQQTPGQGLQFLFEYFSETQRNKGNFPGRFSGRQFSNSRSEMNVSTLELGDSALYLCASSSTGPEQYFGPGTRLTVT.

The rearrangement joins TRBV6-8 to TRBJ1-5; TRBD1 aligns across 10 bases. Trimming removed 6 bases from V and 1 base from J; junction bases left unmatched: 12. CDR3 length: 18 residues. Germline V gene lookup returns CDR1 MNHGY and CDR2 SAAAGT. CDR3 region: CASRTGTGEGGSNQPQHF. CDR3 nucleotide sequence: TGTGCCAGCAGGACCGGGACAGGGGAAGGTGGGAGCAATCAGCCCCAGCATTTT.

The rearrangement links TRBV30 to TRBJ2-4; D may correspond to TRBD1 or TRBD2 (7 bases each). The ends were cut back, 1 base at V and 7 bases at J, with 20 bases in the middle. The germline gives CDR1 GTSNPN, CDR2 SVGIG (reference sequence). This CDR3 contains 16 residues. As DNA, the CDR3 is TGTGCCTGGAGTGAGGGGGCGGGAGTAGTCGGGAACATTCAGTACTTC. It codes for CAWSEGAGVVGNIQYF.

This sequence joins TRBV19 and TRBJ1-5; 7 bases fit TRBD1. The CDR3 totals 14 residues. Looked up from germline, CDR1 is LNHDA and CDR2 is SQIVND (reference sequence). Trimming took 3 bases from V and 4 from J; bases not matched to a gene: 3. The CDR3 spells CASSMGQLNQPQHF. In DNA form, the CDR3 reads TGTGCCAGTAGTATGGGACAGTTAAATCAGCCCCAGCATTTT.

The gene calls are TRBV7-6 and TRBJ2-5; 16 nucleotides line up with TRBD2. V was clipped by 4 bases and J by 1 base; unmatched bases: 3. The CDR3 consists of 17 residues. CDR1 is SGHVS and CDR2 is FNYEAQ in the germline V gene. CDR3 nucleotides: TGTGCCAGCAGCTCGGGACTAGCGGGAGGGGTCCAAGAGACCCAGTACTTC. It translates to CASSSGLAGGVQETQYF.

The chain combines TRBV6-1 with TRBJ1-2, with 8 bases that match TRBD1. The V segment lost 0 bases and the J segment 8 bases; nucleotides outside the gene matches: 5. CDR3 size: 14 residues. Looked up from germline, CDR1 is MNHNS and CDR2 is SASEGT. The CDR3, as DNA: TGTGCCAGCAGTGAAGCTGGACAGGGAATAGGCTACACCTTC. Translating gives CASSEAGQGIGYTF.

The rearrangement links TRBV28 to TRBJ1-2; D is undetermined. Germline CDR1 is MDHEN and CDR2 is SYDVKM. The ends were cut back, 6 bases at V and 4 bases at J, with 15 bases in the middle. The CDR3 extends over 14 amino acids. CDR3 residues: CASRLSGSSYGYTF. In nucleotides, the CDR3 is TGTGCCAGCAGGCTGTCGGGCAGCTCCTATGGCTACACCTTC.

In this sample, this clone turned up a few times. The chain is built from TRBV29-1 and TRBJ1-4; D may be TRBD1 (5 bases). Germline V gene sequence: CDR1 SQVTM, CDR2 ANQGSEA. V lost 3 bases to trimming and J lost 8 bases, with 13 bases between them. The CDR3 runs 13 residues. The CDR3 loop is CSVDKGSGEKLFF. In DNA, the CDR3 is TGCAGCGTTGATAAGGGGTCGGGGGAAAAACTGTTTTTT.

The chain combines TRBV18 with TRBJ2-1; unclear D gene. CDR3 length: 16 residues. Germline V gene data show CDR1 as KGHSH and CDR2 as LQKENI. Deletions cut 4 bases from V and 3 bases from J, with 16 bases between. The CDR3 is CASSQLDRFLYNEQFF. The CDR3 nucleotides read TGTGCCAGCTCACAGCTCGATCGGTTTCTCTACAATGAGCAGTTCTTC.

This sequence joins TRBV2 and TRBJ1-1, with no clear D. The CDR3 covers 11 residues. The germline CDR1 and CDR2 sequences are SNHLY and FYNNEI. Trimming removed 7 bases from V and 7 bases from J, with 10 bases in between. Written as DNA, the CDR3 is TGTGCCAGCATTGGGTTCGGTGAAGCTTTCTTT. Amino acids: CASIGFGEAFF. Complete variable domain (other parts from reference TRBV2 and TRBJ1-1): EPEVTQTPSHQVTQMGQEVILRCVPISNHLYFYWYRQILGQKVEFLVSFYNNEISEKSEIFDDQFSVERPDGSNFTLKIRSTKLEDSAMYFCASIGFGEAFFGQGTRLTVV.

As regards this clone: The germline gene is not matched at one end of the junction; a read error may be the cause. The CDR3 bases are TGTGCCAGCAGCTTAGATTCTGACACCGAAGCTTTCTTT. This translates into CASSLDSDTEAFF. The chain joins TRBV11-2 to TRBJ1-1; D not resolved. The length of the CDR3 is 13 residues. Germline loops: CDR1 SGHAT, CDR2 FQNNGV.

The rearrangement joins TRBV6-1 to TRBJ2-2; the D call may be TRBD1 or TRBD2 (5 bases each). The V gene lost 11 bases and the J gene lost 3 bases, with 16 bases spanning the gap. Germline values: CDR1 MNHNS, CDR2 SASEGT. The CDR3 totals 14 residues. The CDR3 DNA reads as TGTGCCTCACGATGGGACGCCTACACCGGGGAGCTGTTTTTT. Its translation is CASRWDAYTGELFF.

This chain uses TRBV7-2 with TRBJ2-1; D uncertain. Germline V lookup: CDR1 SGHTA, CDR2 FQGNSA. The CDR3 contains 15 residues. Trimming left V 2 bases short and J 0 bases short, with 8 bases between. The CDR3 sequence is CASSLPPSSYNEQFF. Here the CDR3 DNA reads TGTGCCAGCAGCTTACCGCCCAGCTCCTACAATGAGCAGTTCTTC.

The chain combines TRBV28 with TRBJ2-1, with 14 bases identical to TRBD2. Germline CDR1 and CDR2: MDHEN and SYDVKM. The CDR3 spans 16 residues. Trimming cost V 6 bases and J 3 bases; bases outside gene matches: 4. The CDR3, as DNA: TGTGCCAGCAGCCAGGGACTAGCGGGGGTCTACAATGAGCAGTTCTTC. Translating gives CASSQGLAGVYNEQFF.

This clone was seen only once. The chain links TRBV10-1 to TRBJ1-2; no definite D call. Germline CDR1 WNHNN, CDR2 SYGVQD (reference sequence). The CDR3 runs 14 residues. V lost 4 bases to trimming and J lost 7 bases, with 16 bases between them. In DNA, the CDR3 is TGCGCCAGCAGTGCCGGGCCCCAGGCGGCTGGCTACACCTTC. It codes for CASSAGPQAAGYTF.

The J gene is TRBJ2-7, the V gene TRBV6-1; TRBD2 matches 7 bases. The length of the CDR3 is 15 residues. Looked up from germline, CDR1 is MNHNS and CDR2 is SASEGT. Trimming took 8 bases from V and 0 from J; bases not matched to a gene: 10. The CDR3 loop is CASGRDPRNSYEQYF. The CDR3 nucleotides are TGTGCCAGCGGGAGGGACCCCAGAAACTCCTACGAGCAGTACTTC.

CDR3 in DNA: TGTGCCAGCAGCTCCTCCACTAGCGTAGAGACCCAGTACTTC. Protein: CASSSSTSVETQYF. The chain combines TRBV5-4 with TRBJ2-5, with 7 nucleotides matching TRBD2. The CDR3 is made up of 14 amino acids. Per the germline V gene, CDR1 is SGHNT and CDR2 is YYREEE (reference sequence). V lost 3 bases and J lost 4; bases outside the gene matches: 6. Combining the CDR3 with reference TRBV5-4 and TRBJ2-5 gives the whole variable domain ETGVTQSPTHLIKTRGQQVTLRCSSQSGHNTVSWYQQALGQGPQFIFQYYREEENGRGNFPPRFSGLQFPNYSSELNVNALELDDSALYLCASSSSTSVETQYFGPGTRLLVL.

V usage is TRBV4-1 and J usage is TRBJ2-1; possibly TRBD2 for D (9 bases). Germline assignment: CDR1 MGHRA and CDR2 YSYEKL. The CDR3 runs to 15 residues. The germline V and J ends were trimmed by 5 bases and 7 bases, with 18 bases remaining between them. The DNA of the CDR3 is TGCGCCAGCAGCGACAGGGGCGGGAGGGGTAATGAGCAGTTCTTC. Amino acids: CASSDRGGRGNEQFF.

This clone occurred a few times. The chain links TRBV7-9 to TRBJ1-1, with D possibly being TRBD1 (6 bases). The ends were cut back, 5 bases at V and 1 base at J, with 8 bases in the middle. In germline, CDR1 is SEHNR, CDR2 FQNEAQ (reference sequence). The CDR3 has 13 residues. CDR3: CASSPGENTEAFF. The CDR3, as DNA: TGTGCCAGCAGCCCAGGGGAGAACACTGAAGCTTTCTTT. The entire variable domain, with the rest obtained from reference TRBV7-9 and TRBJ1-1, is as follows: DTGVSQNPRHKITKRGQNVTFRCDPISEHNRLYWYRQTLGQGPEFLTYFQNEAQLEKSRLLSDRFSAERPKGSFSTLEIQRTEQGDSAMYLCASSPGENTEAFFGQGTRLTVV.

The chain couples TRBV2 to TRBJ2-5; 12 nucleotides align to TRBD2. CDR3 size: 15 residues. V was pared by 6 bases and J by 1 base, with 3 bases of the junction left unmatched. CDR1 and CDR2 (germline): SNHLY, FYNNEI. The CDR3 DNA reads TGTGCCAGCAGGACGGGACTAGCGGGCCAAGAGACCCAGTACTTC. Its translation: CASRTGLAGQETQYF.

This rearrangement joins TRBV6-6 to TRBJ1-5, with 9 bases lining up with TRBD1. V was pared by 5 bases and J by 1 base, with 3 bases of the junction left unmatched. The germline V gene encodes CDR1 MNHNY and CDR2 SVGAGI (reference sequence). The CDR3 totals 15 residues. The CDR3 is CASSRTGESNQPQHF. The CDR3, as DNA: TGTGCCAGCAGTCGGACAGGGGAGAGCAATCAGCCCCAGCATTTT.

V gene TRBV28 combines with J gene TRBJ1-2; TRBD1 matches at 7 bases. The CDR3 is 15 amino acids. V trimming: 6 bases; J trimming: 5 bases; junction bases outside the gene matches: 12. Germline assignment: CDR1 MDHEN and CDR2 SYDVKM. The CDR3 reads CASRKQGSGEYGYTF. CDR3 coding DNA: TGTGCCAGCAGGAAACAGGGGTCGGGAGAATATGGCTACACCTTC.

CDR3 in amino acids: CASSPSGLAGGLYEQYF. CDR3 DNA sequence: TGTGCCAGCAGCCCTAGCGGGCTAGCGGGAGGTCTGTACGAGCAGTACTTC. The chain employs TRBV9 and TRBJ2-7; 11 bases fit TRBD2. The germline gives CDR1 SGDLS, CDR2 YYNGEE. The J segment lost 4 bases and the V segment lost 4 bases, leaving 13 bases of the junction unmatched. The CDR3 totals 17 residues.